This T cell receptor (beta chain) comes out of a study of T cells in localized non-small cell lung cancer. Whole-study results and caveats: Overall survival was longer when the density of T cells in the blood was higher. Sequencing involved a lone tumor region, leaving heterogeneity possible. A median of 57 clones ranked among the top 100 in tumor appeared in adjacent lung.

Looked up from germline, CDR1 is LNHNV and CDR2 is YYDKDF (reference sequence). J was trimmed by 4 bases and V by 0 bases; bases with no gene match: 4. The CDR3 extends over 15 amino acids. Assay used: immunoSEQ multiplex PCR; TCRdb lists only in-frame clones, some missing. The table records 40,000 or so clones, 81% of them present only once. As regards this clone: Its antigen is not identified. The same CDR3 can be traced to other DNA sequences in this sample.

This sequence originates from a male donor at least 60 years old with stage II lung adenocarcinoma. This chain joins TRBV15 and TRBJ2-7, with 9 positions matching TRBD1. This specimen was peripheral blood mononuclear cells, taken before any cancer treatment. The chain's CDR3 is CATSREGQGSYEQYF. DNA of the CDR3: TGTGCCACCAGCAGAGAGGGACAGGGTTCATACGAGCAGTACTTC.